The 6 T cell receptor beta chains below all came from one sample that was sequenced in a study of T cells after somatic rescue of genetic block. The method was immunoSEQ multiplex PCR; TCRdb's version includes in-frame clones alone and lacks a portion of them. The repertoire consists of tens of thousands of clones, with approximately 91% occurring once and the leading ten covering 2.5% to 3%. The source material was peripheral blood mononuclear cells (PBMCs). The receptors here all came from a man younger than 40.

The CDR3: CASSIILNTGELFF. DNA of the CDR3: TGTGCCAGTAGTATCATCTTGAACACCGGGGAGCTGTTTTTT. The rearrangement uses TRBV19 and TRBJ2-2; D is undetermined. V lost 3 bases to trimming and J lost 1 base, with 6 bases between them. The V gene's germline CDR1 is LNHDA and CDR2 SQIVND (reference sequence). The CDR3 totals 14 residues.

Points on this clone: The same CDR3 can be traced to other DNA sequences in this sample. The V gene is TRBV18, the J gene TRBJ1-1; a possible D gene is TRBD1 (5 bases). Germline assignment: CDR1 KGHSH and CDR2 LQKENI. CDR3 length: 13 residues. The V and J ends lost 3 bases and 1 base respectively, with 6 bases between them. This CDR3 reads CASSPGRNTEAFF. The CDR3 DNA is TGTGCCAGCTCACCGGGACGGAACACTGAAGCTTTCTTT.

The gene calls are TRBV14 and TRBJ2-7, with D possibly matching TRBD1 (5 bases). The V gene's germline CDR1 is SGHDN and CDR2 FVKESK. Between the trimmed V and J ends, which lost 0 bases and 10 bases, there was a span of 19 bases. This CDR3 contains 15 residues. In DNA form, the CDR3 reads TGTGCCAGCAGCCAAGATTCGGCCAGGGCTAGGTATCAGTACTTC. As protein: CASSQDSARARYQYF.

V gene TRBV6-5 combines with J gene TRBJ1-5; D ambiguous. V dropped 5 bases and J dropped 2 bases, with 4 bases sitting between them. Germline V gene sequence: CDR1 MNHEY, CDR2 SVGAGI. CDR3 length equals 12 residues. As DNA, the CDR3 is TGTGCCAGCAGTGAAGGCAATCAGCCCCAGCATTTT. This encodes CASSEGNQPQHF.

This clone was found many times. The chain's CDR3 is CASRRGTYNEQFF. The CDR3 DNA sequence: TGTGCCAGCAGACGCGGGACATACAATGAGCAGTTCTTC. The chain has TRBV27 and TRBJ2-1; D is tentatively TRBD1 or TRBD2 (6 bases each). The CDR3 is 13 amino acids. The V gene lost 6 bases and the J gene lost 4 bases, with 10 bases spanning the gap. The V gene's germline CDR1 is MNHEY and CDR2 SMNVEV (reference sequence).

This clone was counted a single time. The J gene is TRBJ2-3, the V gene TRBV30; no reliable D call. Between the trimmed V and J ends, which lost 0 bases and 6 bases, there was a span of 10 bases. The CDR3 covers 13 residues. CDR1 and CDR2 (germline): GTSNPN, SVGIG (reference sequence). The CDR3, as DNA: TGTGCCTGGAGTGTACGGCGAGCGGATACGCAGTATTTT. It yields the protein CAWSVRRADTQYF.